This T cell receptor beta chain was sequenced for a study of T-cell reconstitution after alpha-beta-depleted transplantation in children. Study conclusions and caveats: Some patients' high day-60 TCRbeta diversity was attributed to recipient cells surviving conditioning.

This clonotype was found a few times. The antigen remains undetermined. The CDR3 totals 16 residues. The germline gives CDR1 DFQATT, CDR2 SNEGSKA (reference sequence). V gave up 4 bases and J gave up 6 bases; unmatched junction bases: 14. Unique molecular identifiers were incorporated into the prepared TCRbeta library. TCRdb reprocessed the PCR reads with MiXCR, giving one entry per CDR3 protein. Of approximately 80,000 distinct CDR3 sequences in the sample, 13% to 15% were seen once. This sequence originates from a male patient between 2 and 9 years old who had a stem cell transplant for acute lymphoblastic leukemia, so the T cells may come from the graft donor. Sequenced material: PBMCs, mostly from graft donor cells, taken 180 days after TCRalphabeta/CD19-depleted stem cell transplant. V usage is TRBV20-1 and J usage is TRBJ1-4; 7 bases are shared with TRBD1. As DNA, the CDR3 is TGCAGTGCTACCAGACACAGGGGAGGAGGGGATGAAAAACTGTTTTTT. Protein: CSATRHRGGGDEKLFF.